Below are 14 T cell receptor beta chains sequenced from a single sample in a study of identical twins. TCRdb recomputed calls from the 5' RACE reads with MiXCR, one row per CDR3 protein. The sample contains about 530,000 distinct CDR3 sequences, under 25% of which appear only once. A further study also used this sample, focusing on yellow fever vaccine responses in identical twins.

Input material: CD4+ T cells sorted from blood. The receptors stem from a woman younger than 30 in good health.

Only a few counts were recorded for this clonotype. The chain employs TRBV2 and TRBJ1-1; perhaps TRBD1 as D (6 bases). The CDR3 runs to 14 residues. Trimming left V 6 bases short and J 1 base short, with 12 bases between. Germline lookup yields CDR1 SNHLY and CDR2 FYNNEI. Here the CDR3 DNA reads TGTGCCAGCAGAACACAGGGAAAGAACACTGAAGCTTTCTTT. Protein sequence: CASRTQGKNTEAFF.

This clonotype was observed a few times. The chain employs TRBV7-6 and TRBJ2-5; D unresolved. Deletions cut 0 bases from V and 4 bases from J, with 12 bases between. CDR3 length: 15 amino acids. In germline, CDR1 is SGHVS, CDR2 FNYEAQ. The CDR3 DNA follows: TGTGCCAGCAGCTTAGCTCCCCTCGCACTAGAGACCCAGTACTTC. Protein product: CASSLAPLALETQYF.

The chain joins TRBV7-8 to TRBJ2-7; no reliable D call. The CDR3 has 12 residues. The V gene lost 1 base and the J gene lost 10 bases, with 11 bases spanning the gap. CDR1 SGHVS and CDR2 FQNEAQ come from the germline V gene. CDR3 sequence: CASSLEWASQYV. The CDR3 nucleotides are TGTGCCAGCAGCTTAGAGTGGGCATCACAGTACGTC.

This chain connects TRBV6-1 to TRBJ2-1; 10 nucleotides agree with TRBD1. J was trimmed by 4 bases and V by 10 bases; bases with no gene match: 7. The CDR3 totals 14 residues. CDR1 and CDR2 from the germline V gene are MNHNS and SASEGT. The CDR3 bases are TGTGCCACCACGACAGGGGGCGGGTACAATGAGCAGTTCTTC. Protein sequence: CATTTGGGYNEQFF.

In this sample, this clonotype turned up a few times. The chain has TRBV18 and TRBJ2-3; no firm D call. V was shortened by 0 bases and J by 8 bases, with 6 bases between the two germline ends. The germline gives CDR1 KGHSH, CDR2 LQKENI. The CDR3 spans 12 residues. The CDR3 spells CASSPPHTTQYF. In DNA form, the CDR3 reads TGTGCCAGCTCACCACCGCATACTACGCAGTATTTT.

The chain has TRBV6-6 and TRBJ2-2, with 10 bases aligning to TRBD1. V gave up 7 bases and J gave up 10 bases; unmatched junction bases: 6. This CDR3 contains 13 residues. CDR1 is MNHNY and CDR2 is SVGAGI in the germline V gene (reference sequence). The CDR3 DNA is TGTGCCAGCAAAAGACAGGGGGCTGAGGAGCTGTTTTTT. Its protein product is CASKRQGAEELFF.

The chain links TRBV6-2 or TRBV6-3 to TRBJ2-1; 7 bases fit TRBD1. The CDR3 length is 17 residues. Trimming at V came to 0 bases and at J to 0 bases, leaving 5 bases not matched to a gene. The V gene's germline CDR1 is MNHEY and CDR2 SVGEGT. The CDR3 DNA reads as TGTGCCAGCAGTTACTCGGGACAGTCAAACTCCTACAATGAGCAGTTCTTC. Protein: CASSYSGQSNSYNEQFF.

The chain links TRBV6-1 to TRBJ2-3; D remains ambiguous. Looked up from germline, CDR1 is MNHNS and CDR2 is SASEGT. This CDR3 has 15 residues. V dropped 2 bases and J dropped 0 bases, with 9 bases sitting between them. CDR3 nucleotides: TGTGCCAGCAGTGAACCGGGCAGCAGCACAGATACGCAGTATTTT. Residues: CASSEPGSSTDTQYF.

The chain employs TRBV20-1 and TRBJ2-1, with 10 bases identical to TRBD2. V trimming: 1 base; J trimming: 0 bases; junction bases outside the gene matches: 12. The CDR3 has 19 residues. Germline V gene lookup returns CDR1 DFQATT and CDR2 SNEGSKA (reference sequence). As DNA, the CDR3 is TGCAGTGCTAGAGCCCCCCTAGCGGGAGTACCCTCCTCCTACAATGAGCAGTTCTTC. This codes for CSARAPLAGVPSSYNEQFF.

The V gene is TRBV6-5, the J gene TRBJ2-3, with TRBD2 matching 10 bases. Per germline, CDR1 MNHEY and CDR2 SVGAGI. The length of the CDR3 is 16 residues. Trimming took 2 bases from V and 6 from J; bases not matched to a gene: 8. The CDR3 loop is CASSYHPSGGGDTQYF. The CDR3 bases are TGTGCCAGCAGTTACCACCCTAGCGGGGGAGGGGATACGCAGTATTTT.

This clonotype was counted a single time. The chain has TRBV28 and TRBJ2-7; the match to TRBD1 covers 9 bases. The CDR3 extends over 16 amino acids. Germline CDR1 MDHEN, CDR2 SYDVKM. The V and J ends lost 3 bases and 6 bases, in that order; junction bases with no gene match: 12. CDR3 sequence: CASSFPVGTGPTEQYF. The CDR3 nucleotides read TGTGCCAGCAGTTTCCCTGTAGGGACAGGGCCTACCGAGCAGTACTTC.

At least ten counts were recorded for this clonotype. The chain links TRBV18 to TRBJ2-3, with 7 bases matching TRBD2. J gave up 5 bases and V 2 bases, and 16 bases lay outside the gene matches. The length of the CDR3 is 18 residues. Per germline, CDR1 KGHSH and CDR2 LQKENI. CDR3 protein: CASSPNQPGLGGGDTQYF. The CDR3 region has the DNA TGTGCCAGCTCACCAAATCAGCCCGGACTGGGCGGGGGAGATACGCAGTATTTT.

The V gene is TRBV28, the J gene TRBJ2-3; D is unresolved. Trimming pared 2 bases from V and 6 bases from J, leaving 6 bases between. Germline values: CDR1 MDHEN, CDR2 SYDVKM. This CDR3 has 12 residues. The CDR3 spells CASSLRFDTQYF. CDR3 sequence (DNA): TGTGCCAGCAGTTTACGTTTCGATACGCAGTATTTT.

This clonotype was detected a few times. V and J are TRBV5-4 and TRBJ1-2; TRBD1 matches at 8 bases. Per the germline V gene, CDR1 is SGHNT and CDR2 is YYREEE (reference sequence). The length of the CDR3 is 16 residues. The V segment lost 4 bases and the J segment 7 bases; nucleotides outside the gene matches: 15. The CDR3 DNA reads TGTGCCAGCAGCCTAGACCCGACAGGGGCGCTGTCTGGCTACACCTTC. Protein product: CASSLDPTGALSGYTF.